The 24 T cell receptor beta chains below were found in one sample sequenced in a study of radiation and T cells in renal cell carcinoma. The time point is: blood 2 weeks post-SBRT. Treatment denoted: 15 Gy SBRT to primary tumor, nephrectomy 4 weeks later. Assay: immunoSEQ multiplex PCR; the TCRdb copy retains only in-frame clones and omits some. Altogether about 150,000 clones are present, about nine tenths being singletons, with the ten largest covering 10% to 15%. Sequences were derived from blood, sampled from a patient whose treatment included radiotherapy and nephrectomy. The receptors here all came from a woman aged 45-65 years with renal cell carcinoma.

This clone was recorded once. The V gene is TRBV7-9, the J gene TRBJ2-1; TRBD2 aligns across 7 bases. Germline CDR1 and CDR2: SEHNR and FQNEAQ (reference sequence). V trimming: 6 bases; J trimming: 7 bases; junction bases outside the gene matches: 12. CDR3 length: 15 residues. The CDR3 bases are TGTGCCAGCAGTAACCCCCGGACGGGAGGAAATGAGCAGTTCTTC. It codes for CASSNPRTGGNEQFF. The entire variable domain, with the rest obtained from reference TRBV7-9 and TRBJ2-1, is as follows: DTGVSQNPRHKITKRGQNVTFRCDPISEHNRLYWYRQTLGQGPEFLTYFQNEAQLEKSRLLSDRFSAERPKGSFSTLEIQRTEQGDSAMYLCASSNPRTGGNEQFFGPGTRLTVL.

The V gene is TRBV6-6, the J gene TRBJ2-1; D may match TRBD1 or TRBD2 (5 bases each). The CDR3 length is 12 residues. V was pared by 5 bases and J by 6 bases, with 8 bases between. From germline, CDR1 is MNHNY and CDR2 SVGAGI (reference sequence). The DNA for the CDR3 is TGTGCCAGCAGTCCGGGGCCCAATGAGCAGTTCTTC. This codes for CASSPGPNEQFF.

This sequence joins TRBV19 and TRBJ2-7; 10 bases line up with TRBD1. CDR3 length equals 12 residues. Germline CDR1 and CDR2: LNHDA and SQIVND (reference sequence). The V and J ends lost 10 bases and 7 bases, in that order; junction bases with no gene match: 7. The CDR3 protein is CATRQGAREQYF. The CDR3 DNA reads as TGTGCCACGAGACAGGGGGCGCGGGAGCAGTACTTC.

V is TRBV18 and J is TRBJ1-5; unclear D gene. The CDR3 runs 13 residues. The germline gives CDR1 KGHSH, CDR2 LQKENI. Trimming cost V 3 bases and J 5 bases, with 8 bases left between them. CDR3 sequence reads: CASSPEQDQPQHF. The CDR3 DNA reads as TGTGCCAGCTCACCCGAACAAGATCAGCCCCAGCATTTT.

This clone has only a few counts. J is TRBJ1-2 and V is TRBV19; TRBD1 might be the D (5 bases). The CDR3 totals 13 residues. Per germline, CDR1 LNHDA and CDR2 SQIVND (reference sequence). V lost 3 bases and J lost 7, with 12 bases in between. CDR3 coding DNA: TGTGCCAGTAGTATTGACAGCTTTGCTGGCTACACCTTC. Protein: CASSIDSFAGYTF.

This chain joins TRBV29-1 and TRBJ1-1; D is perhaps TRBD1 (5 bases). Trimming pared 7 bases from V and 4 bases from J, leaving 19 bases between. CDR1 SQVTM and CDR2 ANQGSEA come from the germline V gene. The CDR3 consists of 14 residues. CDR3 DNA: TGCAGCGCTATAGGCGGGGCGGGGGTCACTGAAGCTTTCTTT. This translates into CSAIGGAGVTEAFF.

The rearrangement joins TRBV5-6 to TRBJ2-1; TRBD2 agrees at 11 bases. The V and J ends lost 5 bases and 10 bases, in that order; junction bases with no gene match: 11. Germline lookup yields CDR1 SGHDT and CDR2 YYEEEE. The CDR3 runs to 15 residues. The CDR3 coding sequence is TGTGCCAGCAGAATAGCGGGGGGGCGTGTTAGGGAGCAGTTCTTC. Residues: CASRIAGGRVREQFF. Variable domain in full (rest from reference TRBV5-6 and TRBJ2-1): DAGVTQSPTHLIKTRGQQVTLRCSPKSGHDTVSWYQQALGQGPQFIFQYYEEEERQRGNFPDRFSGHQFPNYSSELNVNALLLGDSALYLCASRIAGGRVREQFFGPGTRLTVL.

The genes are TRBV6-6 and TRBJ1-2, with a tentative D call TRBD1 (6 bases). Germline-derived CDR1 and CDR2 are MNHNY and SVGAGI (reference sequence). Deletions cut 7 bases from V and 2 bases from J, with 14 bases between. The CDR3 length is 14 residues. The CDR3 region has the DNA TGTGCCAGCACCTTCCCCCAGGGGAACTATGGCTACACCTTC. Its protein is CASTFPQGNYGYTF.

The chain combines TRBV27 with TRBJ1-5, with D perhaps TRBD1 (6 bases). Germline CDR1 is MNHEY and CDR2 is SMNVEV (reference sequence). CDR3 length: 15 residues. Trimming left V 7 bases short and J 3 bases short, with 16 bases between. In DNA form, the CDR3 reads TGTGCCAGCACCCCGGACAGTAATGCCAATCAGCCCCAGCATTTT. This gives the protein CASTPDSNANQPQHF.

CDR3 coding DNA: TGTGCCAGTAGGTCCCCGGGGCGAGATTCACCCCTCCACTTT. The encoded protein is CASRSPGRDSPLHF. V is TRBV19 and J is TRBJ1-6, with TRBD1 as a possible D gene (5 bases). The CDR3 is made up of 14 amino acids. In germline, CDR1 is LNHDA, CDR2 SQIVND (reference sequence). V was pared by 6 bases and J by 8 bases, with 14 bases between.

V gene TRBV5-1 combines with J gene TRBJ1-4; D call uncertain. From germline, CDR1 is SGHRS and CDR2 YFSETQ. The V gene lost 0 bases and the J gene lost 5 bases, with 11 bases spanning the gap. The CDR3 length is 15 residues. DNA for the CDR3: TGCGCCAGCAGCTTGGACTGGTCCAGGAATGAAAAACTGTTTTTT. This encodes CASSLDWSRNEKLFF.

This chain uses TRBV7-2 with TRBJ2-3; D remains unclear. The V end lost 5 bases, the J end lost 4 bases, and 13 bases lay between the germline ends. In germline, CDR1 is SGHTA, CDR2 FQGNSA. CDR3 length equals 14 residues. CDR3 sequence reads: CASSQEMPPDTQYF. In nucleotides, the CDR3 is TGTGCCAGCAGCCAAGAGATGCCCCCAGATACGCAGTATTTT. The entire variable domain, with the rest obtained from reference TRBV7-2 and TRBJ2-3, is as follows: GAGVSQSPSNKVTEKGKDVELRCDPISGHTALYWYRQSLGQGLEFLIYFQGNSAPDKSGLPSDRFSAERTGGSVSTLTIQRTQQEDSAVYLCASSQEMPPDTQYFGPGTRLTVL.

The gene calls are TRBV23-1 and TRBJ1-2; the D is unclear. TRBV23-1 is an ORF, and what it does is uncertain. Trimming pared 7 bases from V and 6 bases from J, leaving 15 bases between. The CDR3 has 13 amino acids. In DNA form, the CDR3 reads TGCGCCAGCATCCCGTCCTTTACGGATGGCTACACCTTC. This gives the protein CASIPSFTDGYTF.

CDR3 in amino acids: CASRKPQGDRVYGYTF. The CDR3 DNA reads as TGTGCCAGTAGAAAACCACAGGGGGATCGGGTTTATGGCTACACCTTC. The V gene is TRBV19, the J gene TRBJ1-2; 8 nucleotides align to TRBD1. Germline assignment: CDR1 LNHDA and CDR2 SQIVND (reference sequence). V lost 6 bases to trimming and J lost 5 bases; unmatched junction nucleotides: 14. The CDR3 covers 16 residues.

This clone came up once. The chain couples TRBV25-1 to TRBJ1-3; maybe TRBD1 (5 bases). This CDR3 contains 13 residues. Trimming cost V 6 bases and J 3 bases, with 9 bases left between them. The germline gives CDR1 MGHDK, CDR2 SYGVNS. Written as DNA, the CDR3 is TGTGCCAGCAGAGGGGACTTTGGAAACACCATATATTTT. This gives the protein CASRGDFGNTIYF.

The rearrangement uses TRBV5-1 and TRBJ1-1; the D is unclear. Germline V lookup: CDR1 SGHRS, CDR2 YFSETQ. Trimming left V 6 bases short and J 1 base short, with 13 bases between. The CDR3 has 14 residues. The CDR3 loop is CASTATPENTEAFF. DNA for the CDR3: TGCGCCAGCACCGCCACCCCGGAGAACACTGAAGCTTTCTTT.

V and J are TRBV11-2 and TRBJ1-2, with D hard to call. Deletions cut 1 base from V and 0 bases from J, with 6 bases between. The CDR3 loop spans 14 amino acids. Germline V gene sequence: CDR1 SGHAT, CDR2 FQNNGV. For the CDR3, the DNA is TGTGCCAGCAGCTTAGGCACTGCTAACTATGGCTACACCTTC. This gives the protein CASSLGTANYGYTF.

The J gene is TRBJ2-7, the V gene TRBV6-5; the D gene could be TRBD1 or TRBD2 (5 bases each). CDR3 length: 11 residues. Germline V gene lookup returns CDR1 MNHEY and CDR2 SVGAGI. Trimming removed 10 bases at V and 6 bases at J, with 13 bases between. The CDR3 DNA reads TGTGCCACCCGGGACCCTACCGAGCAGTACTTC. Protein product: CATRDPTEQYF.

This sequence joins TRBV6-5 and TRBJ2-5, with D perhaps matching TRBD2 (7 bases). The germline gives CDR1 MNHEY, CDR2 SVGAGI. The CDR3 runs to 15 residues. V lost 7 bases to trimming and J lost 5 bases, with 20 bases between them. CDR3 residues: CASIPRWGGGETQYF. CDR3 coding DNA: TGTGCCAGCATCCCCCGCTGGGGGGGCGGTGAGACCCAGTACTTC.

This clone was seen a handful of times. The CDR3 sequence is CASSVDSRSPLHF. The DNA for the CDR3 is TGTGCCAGCAGTGTGGACAGTCGGTCACCCCTCCACTTT. J is TRBJ1-6 and V is TRBV2, with a tentative D call TRBD1 (6 bases). The CDR3 consists of 13 residues. CDR1 and CDR2 (germline): SNHLY, FYNNEI. The V gene lost 4 bases and the J gene lost 10 bases, with 11 bases spanning the gap. Drawing the rest from reference TRBV2 and TRBJ1-6, the complete variable domain is EPEVTQTPSHQVTQMGQEVILRCVPISNHLYFYWYRQILGQKVEFLVSFYNNEISEKSEIFDDQFSVERPDGSNFTLKIRSTKLEDSAMYFCASSVDSRSPLHFGNGTRLTVT.

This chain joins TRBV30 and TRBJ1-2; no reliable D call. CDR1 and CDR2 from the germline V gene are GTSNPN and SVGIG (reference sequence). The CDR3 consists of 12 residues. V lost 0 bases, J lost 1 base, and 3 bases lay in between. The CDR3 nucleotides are TGTGCCTGGAGTGTTCTTAACTATGGCTACACCTTC. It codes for CAWSVLNYGYTF.

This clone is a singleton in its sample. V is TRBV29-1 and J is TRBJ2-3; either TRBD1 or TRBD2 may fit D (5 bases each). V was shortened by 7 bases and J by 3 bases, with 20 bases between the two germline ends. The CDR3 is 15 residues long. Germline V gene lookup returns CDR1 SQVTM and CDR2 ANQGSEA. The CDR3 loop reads CSAVPWDAGTDTQYF. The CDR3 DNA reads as TGCAGCGCAGTACCCTGGGACGCGGGTACAGATACGCAGTATTTT.

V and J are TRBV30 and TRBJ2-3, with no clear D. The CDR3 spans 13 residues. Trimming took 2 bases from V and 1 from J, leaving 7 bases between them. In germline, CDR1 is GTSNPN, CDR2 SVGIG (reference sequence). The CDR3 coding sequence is TGTGCCTGGAGTAAGTTGGGCACAGATACGCAGTATTTT. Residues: CAWSKLGTDTQYF.

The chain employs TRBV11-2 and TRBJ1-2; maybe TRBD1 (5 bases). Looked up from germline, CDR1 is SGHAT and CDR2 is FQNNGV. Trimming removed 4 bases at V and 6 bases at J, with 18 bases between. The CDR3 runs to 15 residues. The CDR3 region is CASSSGLTGRDGYTF. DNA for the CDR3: TGTGCCAGCAGCTCCGGACTGACGGGGCGTGATGGCTACACCTTC.